This T cell receptor (beta chain) was captured in a study of spatial heterogeneity in lung cancer. The time point denotes: sample taken at primary tumor resection. Researchers sequenced whole RNA taken from tumor, nontumor lung or frozen PBMC without sorting. Patients with untreated early-stage non-small cell lung cancer, numbering 72, were the donors. TCRdb itself ran the 5' RACE reads through MiXCR, one entry per CDR3 protein. The sample includes about 82,000 distinct CDR3 sequences, around 12% of them seen just once. The count of this clonotype is one. CDR1 is MNHNS, CDR2 SASEGT, per germline. The CDR3 loop spans 15 amino acids. Trimming shortened V by 6 bases and J by 1 base, and 12 bases separated the two germline ends.

The V and J genes are TRBV6-1 and TRBJ2-2; tentative D call: TRBD2 (5 bases). The sequences come from PBMCs, collected at surgery. The origin of this receptor is a male donor with early-stage non-small cell lung cancer. The CDR3 DNA reads TGTGCCAGCAGGGACTTCGACGGGAACACCGGGGAGCTGTTTTTT. Translating it yields CASRDFDGNTGELFF.